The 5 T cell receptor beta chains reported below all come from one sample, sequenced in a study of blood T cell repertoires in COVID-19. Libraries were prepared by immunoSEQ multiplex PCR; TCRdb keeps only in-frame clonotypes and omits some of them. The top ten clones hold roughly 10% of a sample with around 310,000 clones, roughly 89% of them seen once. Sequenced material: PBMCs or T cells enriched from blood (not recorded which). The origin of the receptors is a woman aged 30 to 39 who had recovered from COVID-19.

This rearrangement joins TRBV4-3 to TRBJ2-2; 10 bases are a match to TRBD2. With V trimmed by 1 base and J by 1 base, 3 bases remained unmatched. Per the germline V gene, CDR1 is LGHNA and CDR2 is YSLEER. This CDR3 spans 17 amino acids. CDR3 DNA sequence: TGCGCCAGCAGCCAAGGTACTAGCGGGGTGAACACCGGGGAGCTGTTTTTT. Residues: CASSQGTSGVNTGELFF.

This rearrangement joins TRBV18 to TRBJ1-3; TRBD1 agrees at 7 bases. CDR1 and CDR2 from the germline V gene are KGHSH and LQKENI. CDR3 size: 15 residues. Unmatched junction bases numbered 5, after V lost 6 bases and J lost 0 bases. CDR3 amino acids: CASSLGTVSGNTIYF. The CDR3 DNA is TGTGCCAGCTCCCTAGGGACAGTCTCTGGAAACACCATATATTTT. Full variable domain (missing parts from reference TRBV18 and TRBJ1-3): NAGVMQNPRHLVRRRGQEARLRCSPMKGHSHVYWYRQLPEEGLKFMVYLQKENIIDESGMPKERFSAEFPKEGPSILRIQQVVRGDSAAYFCASSLGTVSGNTIYFGEGSWLTVV.

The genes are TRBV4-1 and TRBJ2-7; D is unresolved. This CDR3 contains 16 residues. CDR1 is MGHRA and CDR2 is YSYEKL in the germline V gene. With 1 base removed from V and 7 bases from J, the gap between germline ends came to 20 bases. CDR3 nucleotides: TGCGCCAGCAGCCAAGGGTTTCTCCCACCTACTGAGGAGCAGTACTTC. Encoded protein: CASSQGFLPPTEEQYF.

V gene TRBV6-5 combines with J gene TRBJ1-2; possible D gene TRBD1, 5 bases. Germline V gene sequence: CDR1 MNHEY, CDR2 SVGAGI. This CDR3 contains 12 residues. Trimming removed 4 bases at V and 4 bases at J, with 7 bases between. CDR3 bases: TGTGCCAGCAGTTCGACAGCCTATGGCTACACCTTC. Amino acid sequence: CASSSTAYGYTF.

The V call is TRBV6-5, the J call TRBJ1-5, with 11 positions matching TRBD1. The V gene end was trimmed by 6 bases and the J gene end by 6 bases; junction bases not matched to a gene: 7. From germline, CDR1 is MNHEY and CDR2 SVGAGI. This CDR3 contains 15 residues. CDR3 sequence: CASRDSGTGGQPQHF. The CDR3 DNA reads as TGTGCCAGCAGAGATTCCGGGACAGGGGGTCAGCCCCAGCATTTT.